This TCR beta chain was identified in a study of T-cell reconstitution after alpha-beta-depleted transplantation in children. In its sample, this clonotype was seen a few times. This CDR3 region has 12 residues. V lost 4 bases to trimming and J lost 7 bases, with 11 bases between them. Germline V CDR1 and CDR2: DFQATT, SNEGSKA (reference sequence). A library of TCRbeta sequences, prepared with unique molecular identifiers, was generated. One entry per CDR3 protein results from TCRdb running MiXCR on the PCR reads. Of roughly 400,000 distinct CDR3 sequences listed, about a fifth are singletons. Sequencing used PBMCs from the stem cell graft donor, obtained from the stem cell graft. This TCR derives from a human donor who donated a stem cell graft to a child with acute myeloid leukemia. The chain combines TRBV20-1 with TRBJ1-5; weak D call: TRBD1 (6 bases). The CDR3 DNA is TGCAGTGCTAAAGGGGGGTTCCAGCCCCAGCATTTT. This encodes CSAKGGFQPQHF.